This T cell receptor beta chain emerged from a study of vaccination and CD4 T cells after COVID-19. On the study more broadly: Post-COVID sampling occurred a median about 100 days after diagnosis (range 35 to 161).

Study results and caveats: A nonsignificant median increase from 21 to 38 SARS-CoV-2-reactive clonotypes was observed.

A remark on this clonotype: The target antigen is unknown.

Treatment meaning: roughly 11-day PBMC culture with coronavirus spike peptide pools or control peptides (ViraFEST assay). Negative selection recovered the CD4+ T cells once they had spent 10 days in culture. J gave up 9 bases and V 7 bases, and 6 bases lay outside the gene matches. The CDR3 has 12 amino acids. Germline CDR1 and CDR2: MNHNS and SASEGT. CD4+ T cells that had been cultured provided DNA sequenced with the Oncomine TCR Beta short-read assay. TCRdb processed the PCR reads anew with MiXCR; each CDR3 protein has one entry. Of roughly 24,000 distinct CDR3 sequences in the sample, 55% to 70% were seen once.

Source material: CD4+ T cells from blood, cultured in vitro. This clonotype was obtained from a human donor who had recovered from COVID-19. V and J are TRBV6-1 and TRBJ1-5; TRBD1 matches at 7 bases. The CDR3 DNA follows: TGTGCCAGCACGACAGGGTCTCTGCCCCAGCATTTT. It is translated as CASTTGSLPQHF.